This entry describes one T cell receptor (beta chain). Its antigen is as yet unknown. The time point: sample taken at primary tumor resection. Extraction of whole RNA from tumor, nontumor lung or frozen PBMC preceded unsorted sequencing. The source of the sample is a study of spatial heterogeneity in lung cancer. Study details: Sequencing consistently turned up more beta-chain sequences than alpha-chain sequences. The study, taken as a whole, reports: TCRs found ubiquitously expanded in tumor appeared in blood more at resection than at follow-up.

A unique molecular identifier was attached to every TCR cDNA molecule. TCRdb re-called the 5' RACE reads through MiXCR, storing one row per CDR3 protein. The data contain roughly 82,000 distinct CDR3 sequences, 10% to 15% of them singletons. Germline CDR1 and CDR2: SQVTM and ANQGSEA. Trimming took off 6 bases at V and 3 bases at J, with 10 bases between the two ends. This CDR3 has 12 amino acids. Source: PBMCs, taken at surgery. The TCR was taken from a male donor with early-stage non-small cell lung cancer. The chain employs TRBV29-1 and TRBJ2-3; D gene uncertain. CDR3 coding DNA: TGCAGCGTGGGTGAAACGACAGATACGCAGTATTTT. Translating gives CSVGETTDTQYF.